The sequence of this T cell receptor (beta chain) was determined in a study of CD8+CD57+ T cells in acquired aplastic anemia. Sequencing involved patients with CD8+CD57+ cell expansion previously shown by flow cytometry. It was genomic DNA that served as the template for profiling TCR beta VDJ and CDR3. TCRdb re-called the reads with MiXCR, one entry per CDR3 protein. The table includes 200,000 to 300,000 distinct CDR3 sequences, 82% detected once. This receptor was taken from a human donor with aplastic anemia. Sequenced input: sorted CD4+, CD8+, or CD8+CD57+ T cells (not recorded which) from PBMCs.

CDR3 loop: CASSVGPGGLDTGYF. Here the CDR3 DNA reads TGTGCCAGCAGCGTAGGACCTGGGGGGCTGGATACTGGGTATTTT. The rearrangement links TRBV7-9 to TRBJ2-3; either TRBD1 or TRBD2 may supply D (6 bases each). V lost 5 bases and J 14 bases, leaving 26 bases between the germline ends. The germline V gene has CDR1 SEHNR and CDR2 FQNEAQ (reference sequence). This CDR3 has 15 residues.